This T cell receptor (beta chain) was retrieved from a study of beta chain features in type 1 diabetes. The isolated RNA, all of it, was reverse transcribed, so expressed TCRB transcripts were what got sequenced. Measured with immunoSEQ multiplex PCR; TCRdb has only the in-frame clones, and not every one. The data hold about 930,000 clones, with roughly a sixth observed a single time. The CDR3 sequence is 13 residues long. Looked up from germline, CDR1 is KGHSH and CDR2 is LQKENI. The ends were cut back, 5 bases at V and 1 base at J, with 8 bases in the middle. Isolation of CD4+ naive, central memory, regulatory and stem cell-like memory cells was achieved by sorting via CD45RO/CCR7/CD25/CD127/CD95/CD27.

This chain connects TRBV18 to TRBJ1-1; D gene uncertain. Input material: naive CD4+ T cells from blood. This clonotype originated in a woman aged 18-35 years in good health. CDR3 amino acids: CASSEGGNTEAFF. The CDR3, as DNA: TGTGCCAGCTCAGAAGGCGGGAACACTGAAGCTTTCTTT.